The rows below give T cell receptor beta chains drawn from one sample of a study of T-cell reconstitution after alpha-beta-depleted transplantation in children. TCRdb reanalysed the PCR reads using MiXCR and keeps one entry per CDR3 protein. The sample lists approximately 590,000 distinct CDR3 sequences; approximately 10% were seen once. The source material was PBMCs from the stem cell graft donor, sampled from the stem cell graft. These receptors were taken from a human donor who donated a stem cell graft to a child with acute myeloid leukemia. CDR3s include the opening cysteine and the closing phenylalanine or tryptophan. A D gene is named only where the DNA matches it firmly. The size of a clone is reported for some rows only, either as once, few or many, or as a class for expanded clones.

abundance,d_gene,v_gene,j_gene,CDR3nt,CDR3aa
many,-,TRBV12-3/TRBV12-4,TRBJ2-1,TGTGCCAGCAGTTCCCAAGCGTTGAGCTCCTACAATGAGCAGTTCTTC,CASSSQALSSYNEQFF
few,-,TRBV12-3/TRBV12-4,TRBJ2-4,TGTGCCAGCATTCCCGACAACGCCGAAGCCAAAAACATTCAGTACTTC,CASIPDNAEAKNIQYF
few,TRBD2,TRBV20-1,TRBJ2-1,TGCAGTGCTAGTGGGAAGGGACTAGCCCCCAATGAGCAGTTCTTC,CSASGKGLAPNEQFF
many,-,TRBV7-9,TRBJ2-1,TGTGCCAGCAGCTTAGGAGTTAGCCCCAATGAGCAGTTCTTC,CASSLGVSPNEQFF
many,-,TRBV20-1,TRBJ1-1,TGCAGTGCTCCCGACAAGAACACTGAAGCTTTCTTT,CSAPDKNTEAFF
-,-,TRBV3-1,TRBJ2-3,TGTGCCAGCAGCCAAGTCGGGGGTGATAACACAGATACGCAGTATTTT,CASSQVGGDNTDTQYF
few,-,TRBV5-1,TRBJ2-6,TGCGCCAGCAGCTGGGGCAGAAGCTCTGGGGCCAACGTCCTGACTTTC,CASSWGRSSGANVLTF
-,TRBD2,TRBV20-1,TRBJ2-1,TGCAGTGCTAGAGGGAGACTAGCGGGAGTCGGGAATGAGCAGTTCTTC,CSARGRLAGVGNEQFF
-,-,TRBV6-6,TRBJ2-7,TGTGCCAGCAGTTACGTTTCAAGTACGGAGCAGTACTTC,CASSYVSSTEQYF
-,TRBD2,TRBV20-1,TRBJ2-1,TGCAGTGCTAGAGATCCCCTAACTAGCGGGGGTGTCTCCTACAATGAGCAGTTCTTC,CSARDPLTSGGVSYNEQFF
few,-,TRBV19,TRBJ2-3,TGTGCCAGTAGTATAGGTGGAGGGAACACAGATACGCAGTATTTT,CASSIGGGNTDTQYF
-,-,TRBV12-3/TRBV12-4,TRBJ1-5,TGTGCCAGCAGTCGGGGGGGTTCGGGCAATCAGCCCCAGCATTTT,CASSRGGSGNQPQHF
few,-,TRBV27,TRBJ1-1,TGTGCCAGCAGTTTAAGGGCCAATGGTTGGAACACTGAAGCTTTCTTT,CASSLRANGWNTEAFF
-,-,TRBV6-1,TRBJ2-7,TGTGCCAGCACCAAAGGGGGGGGTTCCTACGAGCAGTACTTC,CASTKGGGSYEQYF
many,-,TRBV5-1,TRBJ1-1,TGCGCCAGCAGTCCGTTGTTGCAGACTGAAGCTTTCTTT,CASSPLLQTEAFF
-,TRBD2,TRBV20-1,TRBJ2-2,TGCAGTGCTACGACTAGCGGGAGGGCCACGGGGGAGCTGTTTTTT,CSATTSGRATGELFF
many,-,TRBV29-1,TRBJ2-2,TGCAGCGTTTGGGCAGCCAACGGGGAGCTGTTTTTT,CSVWAANGELFF
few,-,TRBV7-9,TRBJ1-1,TGTGCCAGCAGCTTAAGTGGGGTTGATAGATACACTGAAGCTTTCTTT,CASSLSGVDRYTEAFF
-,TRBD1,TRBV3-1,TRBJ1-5,TGTGCCAGCAGCCAAGCGACAGGGAATAGCAATCAGCCCCAGCATTTT,CASSQATGNSNQPQHF
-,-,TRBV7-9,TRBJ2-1,TGTGCCAGCAGCTTAGTGGGAGGCGACTACAATGAGCAGTTCTTC,CASSLVGGDYNEQFF
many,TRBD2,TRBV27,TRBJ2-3,TGTGCCAGCACCGCAGGGACTAGCGGCACAGATACGCAGTATTTT,CASTAGTSGTDTQYF
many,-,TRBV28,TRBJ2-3,TGTGCCAGCGGCACAGGCTATCGGGGTACGCAGTATTTT,CASGTGYRGTQYF
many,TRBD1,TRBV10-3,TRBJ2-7,TGTGCCATTGTGGGACAGGGGCCTACCTACGAGCAGTACTTC,CAIVGQGPTYEQYF
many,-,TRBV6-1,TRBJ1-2,TGTGCCAGCAGTGAAGGTCACTATGGCTACACCTTC,CASSEGHYGYTF
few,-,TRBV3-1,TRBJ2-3,TGTGCCAGCAGCTTACCCGGCTCAGGCACAGATACGCAGTATTTT,CASSLPGSGTDTQYF
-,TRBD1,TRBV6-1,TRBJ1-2,TGTGCCAGCAGGCGTCAGGGGGCAAGAGGGGGTGGCTACACCTTC,CASRRQGARGGGYTF
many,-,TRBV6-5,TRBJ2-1,TGTGCCAGCAGTTATCTCTCTGGCGGGATCAATGAGCAGTTCTTC,CASSYLSGGINEQFF
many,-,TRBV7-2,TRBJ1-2,TGTGCCAGCAGCTTAGCCCGACAGGTCTATGGCTACACCTTC,CASSLARQVYGYTF
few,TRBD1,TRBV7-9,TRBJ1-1,TGTGCCAGCAGCCCGCGGACAGGGTCTGAAGCTTTCTTT,CASSPRTGSEAFF
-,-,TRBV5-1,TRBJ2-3,TGCGCCAGCAGCTTGGTTGGCGGGATCTCAGATACGCAGTATTTT,CASSLVGGISDTQYF
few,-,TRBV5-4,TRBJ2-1,TGTGCCAGCAGTGACGGACTGGCCCCCTACAATGAGCAGTTCTTC,CASSDGLAPYNEQFF
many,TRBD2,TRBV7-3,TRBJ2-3,TGTGCCAGCAGCCCGACAACTAGCGGGGGAGCTAGCACAGATACGCAGTATTTT,CASSPTTSGGASTDTQYF
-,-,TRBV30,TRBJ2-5,TGTGCCTGGATTGGCGGGAAAGAGACCCAGTACTTC,CAWIGGKETQYF
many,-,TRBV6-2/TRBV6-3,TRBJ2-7,TGTGCCAGCCTTCCCGGGACGGGGGAGCAGTACTTC,CASLPGTGEQYF
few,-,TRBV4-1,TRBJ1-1,TGCGCCAGCAGCCAAGAGGGGGGGGGTATGGTGAACACTGAAGCTTTCTTT,CASSQEGGGMVNTEAFF
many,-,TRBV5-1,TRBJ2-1,TGCGCCAGCAGCTTGAGTAGCGCGAGCTCCTACAATGAGCAGTTCTTC,CASSLSSASSYNEQFF